A single sample is the source of the 2 T cell receptor beta chains below, sequenced in a study of neurological immune-mediated disorders. Time point defined: longitudinal time-point 1 (baseline). TCRdb recomputed calls from the 5' RACE reads with MiXCR, one row per CDR3 protein. The sample includes some 68,000 distinct CDR3 sequences, about an eighth of them seen just once. Material: PBMCs. Receptors originate from a female donor with HTLV-1-associated myelopathy (HAM/TSP).

This clonotype occurred a few times. The J gene is TRBJ2-7, the V gene TRBV10-3, with 8 bases lining up with TRBD1. Germline CDR1 ENHRY, CDR2 SYGVKD. V shed 8 bases, J shed 2 bases, and the junction held 5 bases outside the gene matches. The CDR3 extends over 13 amino acids. In DNA, the CDR3 is TGTGCCATCCAGACAGGGGATACCTACGAGCAGTACTTC. Its protein product is CAIQTGDTYEQYF.

This clonotype was counted ten times or more. V is TRBV3-1 and J is TRBJ2-2; D could derive from TRBD1 or TRBD2 (7 bases each). Trimming cost V 4 bases and J 1 base, with 13 bases left between them. The CDR3 is 16 amino acids. From germline, CDR1 is LGHDT and CDR2 YNNKEL (reference sequence). CDR3 residues: CASSPRGGRNTGELFF. DNA of the CDR3: TGTGCCAGCAGCCCCAGGGGGGGCCGGAACACCGGGGAGCTGTTTTTT.